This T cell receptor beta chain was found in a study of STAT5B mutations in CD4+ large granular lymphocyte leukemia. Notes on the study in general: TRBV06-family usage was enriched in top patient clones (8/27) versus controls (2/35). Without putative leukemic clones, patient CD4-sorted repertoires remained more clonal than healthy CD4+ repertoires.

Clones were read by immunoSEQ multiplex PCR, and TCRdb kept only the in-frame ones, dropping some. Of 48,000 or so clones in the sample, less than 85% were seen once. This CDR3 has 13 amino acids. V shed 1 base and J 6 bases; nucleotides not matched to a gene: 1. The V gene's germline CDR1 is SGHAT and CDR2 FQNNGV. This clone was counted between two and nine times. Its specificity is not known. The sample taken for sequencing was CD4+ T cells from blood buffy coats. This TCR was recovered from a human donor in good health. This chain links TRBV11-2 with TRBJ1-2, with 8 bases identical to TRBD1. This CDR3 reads CASSLGTGHGYTF. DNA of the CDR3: TGTGCCAGCAGCTTAGGGACAGGGCATGGCTACACCTTC.